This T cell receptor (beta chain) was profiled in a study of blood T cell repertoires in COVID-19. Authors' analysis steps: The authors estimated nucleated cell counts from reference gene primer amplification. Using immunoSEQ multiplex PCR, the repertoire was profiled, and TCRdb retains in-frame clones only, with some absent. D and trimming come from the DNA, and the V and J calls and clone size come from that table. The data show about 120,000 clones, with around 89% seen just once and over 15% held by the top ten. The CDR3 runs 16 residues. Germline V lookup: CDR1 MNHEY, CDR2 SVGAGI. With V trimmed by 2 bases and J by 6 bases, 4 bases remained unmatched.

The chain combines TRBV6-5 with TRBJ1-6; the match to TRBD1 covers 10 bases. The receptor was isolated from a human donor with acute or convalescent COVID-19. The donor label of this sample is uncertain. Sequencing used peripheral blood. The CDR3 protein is CASSYDDRGLNSPLHF. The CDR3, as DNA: TGTGCCAGCAGTTACGACGACAGGGGGCTTAATTCACCCCTCCACTTT.